This note documents a single T cell receptor beta chain sequence. Its antigen is not identified. Thawed unstimulated PBMCs were FACS-sorted by CD3, CD4 and CD8 into two populations. This entry comes from a study of T cell clones after liver transplantation. Whole-study context: Three of the eight recipients were HCV-positive; the rest had non-autoimmune, non-viral transplant indications. Patients counted as tolerant after at least one year off all immunosuppression, enzymes not exceeding twice normal.

Method: immunoSEQ multiplex PCR; TCRdb's copy keeps in-frame clones and lacks some. This sample carries nearly 25,000 clones, about three quarters of them seen once, and the ten largest clones take less than 3%. V gave up 6 bases and J gave up 5 bases, with 13 bases separating them. The CDR3 is 13 amino acids. Germline loops: CDR1 MNHEY, CDR2 SVGAGI. Overall study findings and caveats: Graft donor-reactive T cells may have migrated into the graft rather than being deleted.

The gene calls are TRBV6-5 and TRBJ1-2; TRBD1 might be the D (6 bases). The source of this sequence is a human donor who received a liver transplant. The material was CD4+ T cells from blood, obtained before liver transplant. CDR3 in DNA: TGTGCCAGCAGCCGCTTACAGGGATATGGCTACACCTTC. Translated: CASSRLQGYGYTF.